This T cell receptor beta chain was documented in a study of cytomegalovirus exposure and HLA in healthy donors. Findings of the study overall: According to a later analysis, donors in an Asian-associated ancestry cluster reportedly had fewer N-insertions than the approximately 670-donor mean. Common viral pathogens were later found to be apparently linked to several of the most significant clusters.

Unrecorded immune exposure was likely among donors, who were nominally healthy when sampled. A word on this clone: Its cognate antigen is unknown.

The PCR ran on 60 Vbeta and 13 Jbeta primers. Using immunoSEQ multiplex PCR, the repertoire was profiled, and TCRdb retains in-frame clones only, with some absent. The sample shows 180,000 or so clones, roughly four fifths of them seen only once. Losses at the gene ends were 5 bases for V and 4 bases for J; bases not matched to a gene: 5. This CDR3 is 14 amino acids long. The V gene's germline CDR1 is PRHDT and CDR2 FYEKMQ (reference sequence). The receptor was isolated from a young woman in good health and CMV-seropositive. Sequences were obtained from PBMCs. The rearrangement links TRBV13 to TRBJ1-1; 9 positions agree with TRBD1. CDR3 nucleotide sequence: TGTGCCAGCAGCCCGGGACAGGGAAGCACTGAAGCTTTCTTT. Its translation: CASSPGQGSTEAFF.